The rows below give T cell receptor beta chains drawn from one sample of a study of Ad26.COV2.S vaccination and SARS-CoV-2 variants. Clones were read by immunoSEQ multiplex PCR, and TCRdb kept only the in-frame ones, dropping some. Of around 300,000 clones detected, roughly 89% appear once; the ten largest clones hold around 5%. The sequencing here drew on peripheral blood, taken in a trial of Ad26.COV2.S vaccine versus placebo. The origin of the receptors is a person between 18 and 65 years old who received the Ad26.COV2.S COVID-19 vaccine or a placebo. CDR3s include the opening cysteine and the closing phenylalanine or tryptophan. D genes are given only for firm matches. Some rows mark clone size as missing; the rest say once, few, many or name a class of expanded clone.

>TRBJ1-1|13|.|TRBV28|.
CASSMSLNTEAFF
TGTGCCAGCAGTATGTCATTGAACACTGAAGCTTTCTTT
>TRBJ1-5|15|.|TRBV4-1|.
CASSHTTGADQPQHF
TGCGCCAGCAGCCACACCACGGGGGCTGATCAGCCCCAGCATTTT
>TRBJ1-3|16|.|TRBV19|.
CASSIHYRASGNTIYF
TGTGCCAGTAGTATCCATTACAGGGCGTCTGGAAACACCATATATTTT
>TRBJ2-1|13|.|TRBV18|.
CASSPEAYNEQFF
TGTGCCAGCTCACCAGAGGCGTACAATGAGCAGTTCTTC
>TRBJ2-7|13|.|TRBV5-1|.
CASSPGGLYEQYF
TGCGCCAGCAGCCCCGGAGGATTGTACGAGCAGTACTTC
>TRBJ2-2|14|.|TRBV18|.
CASSTPGNTGELFF
TGTGCCAGCTCAACTCCAGGGAACACCGGGGAGCTGTTTTTT
>TRBJ1-1|14|.|TRBV7-2|.
CASSEGPINTEAFF
TGTGCCAGCAGCGAGGGTCCTATAAACACTGAAGCTTTCTTT
>TRBJ2-1|16|few|TRBV29-1|TRBD2
CSVEDGSGSSYNEQFF
TGCAGCGTTGAAGATGGTAGCGGGAGCTCCTACAATGAGCAGTTCTTC
>TRBJ1-2|12|.|TRBV29-1|.
CSVEDLQGGYTF
TGCAGCGTTGAGGACTTACAAGGGGGCTACACCTTC
>TRBJ1-1|15|.|TRBV11-2|.
CASSPWGGMNTEAFF
TGTGCCAGCAGCCCTTGGGGGGGAATGAACACTGAAGCTTTCTTT
>TRBJ1-2|14|.|TRBV15|TRBD1
CATSKGQARYGYTF
TGTGCCACCAGCAAGGGACAGGCGAGATATGGCTACACCTTC
>TRBJ2-2|13|.|TRBV12-3/TRBV12-4|.
CASRTENTGELFF
TGTGCCAGCCGGACGGAGAACACCGGGGAGCTGTTTTTT
>TRBJ1-1|18|few|TRBV2|TRBD1
CASRRDSPSVTMNTEAFF
TGTGCCAGCAGGCGGGACAGTCCCTCGGTGACGATGAACACTGAAGCTTTCTTT
>TRBJ2-7|16|.|TRBV7-6|TRBD2
CASSPRDSGRAYEQYF
TGTGCCAGCAGCCCCAGGGATAGCGGGAGGGCCTACGAGCAGTACTTC
>TRBJ2-3|14|once|TRBV28|.
CASRPFSSTDTQYF
TGTGCCAGCAGGCCTTTCTCTAGCACAGATACGCAGTATTTT
>TRBJ1-2|14|.|TRBV28|.
CASSASSPGWGYTF
TGTGCCAGCAGTGCCTCCTCACCAGGGTGGGGCTACACCTTC
>TRBJ1-4|15|.|TRBV28|.
CASSLRPVSNEKLFF
TGTGCCAGCAGTTTAAGGCCGGTTTCTAATGAAAAACTGTTTTTT
>TRBJ1-1|12|.|TRBV29-1|.
CSVSGTGPEAFF
TGCAGCGTTTCAGGGACCGGACCTGAAGCTTTCTTT
>TRBJ2-2|15|.|TRBV2|.
CASSAAGLGTGELFF
TGTGCCAGCAGTGCGGCGGGCTTGGGCACCGGGGAGCTGTTTTTT
>TRBJ2-6|17|many|TRBV7-3|.
CASSVTRYSPGANVLTF
TGTGCCAGCAGCGTCACACGTTACTCTCCTGGGGCCAACGTCCTGACTTTC
>TRBJ1-4|14|.|TRBV9|.
CASSVVPGTEKLFF
TGTGCCAGCAGCGTAGTGCCGGGTACTGAAAAACTGTTTTTT
>TRBJ1-1|14|.|TRBV28|.
CASSAWVTNTEAFF
TGTGCCAGCAGTGCCTGGGTAACGAACACTGAAGCTTTCTTT
>TRBJ1-1|15|.|TRBV3-1/TRBV3-2|.
CASSFRTWKNTEAFF
TGTGCCAGCAGCTTCCGGACATGGAAGAACACTGAAGCTTTCTTT
>TRBJ2-2|16|.|TRBV7-3|TRBD1
CASSSGTGGFTGELFF
TGTGCCAGCAGCTCGGGGACAGGGGGGTTCACCGGGGAGCTGTTTTTT
>TRBJ1-5|21|many|TRBV4-1|TRBD1
CASSQYLLSGQGPNSNQPQHF
TGCGCCAGCAGCCAGTACTTGTTATCGGGACAGGGACCGAATAGCAATCAGCCCCAGCATTTT
>TRBJ1-6|14|.|TRBV19|.
CASARGGNNSPLHF
TGTGCCAGTGCCCGAGGGGGGAATAATTCACCCCTCCACTTT
>TRBJ2-7|15|.|TRBV5-6|.
CASSLDGSTKYEQYF
TGTGCCAGCAGCTTGGACGGGAGTACCAAATACGAGCAGTACTTC
>TRBJ2-2|16|.|TRBV6-5|TRBD1
CASSYSQGAGTGELFF
TGTGCCAGCAGTTACTCGCAGGGGGCAGGCACCGGGGAGCTGTTTTTT
>TRBJ2-7|11|.|TRBV2|.
CARERSGSRYF
TGTGCCAGGGAGCGGTCTGGGTCTCGGTACTTC
>TRBJ2-7|14|.|TRBV7-9|.
CASSLPATSYEQYF
TGTGCCAGCAGCCTTCCCGCGACCTCCTACGAGCAGTACTTC
>TRBJ2-2|16|few|TRBV5-1|.
CASSTGTWGDTGELFF
TGCGCCAGCAGCACCGGGACCTGGGGGGACACCGGGGAGCTGTTTTTT